This TCR beta chain was identified in a study of vaccination effects on CD4 cells after COVID-19. Study-wide points: In the late period after vaccination, infection- and vaccine-induced clones contracted markedly.

Viral peptide pool expansion of antigen-specific CD4+ T cells preceded sequencing in the ViraFEST assay. Isolation of CD4+ T cells took place after nine to ten days of culture. The healthy vaccine recipients, who had no prior SARS-CoV-2 infection, showed negative nucleocapsid antibodies. PBMC were cultured at around 2 million per well with 8 to 10 IU/ml IL-2 and 10 ug/ml peptides. Looked up from germline, CDR1 is ENHRY and CDR2 is SYGVKD. The V and J ends lost 8 bases and 4 bases respectively, with 18 bases between them. The CDR3 has 14 amino acids. As for this clone: Its antigen remains unidentified.

The repertoire was sequenced with immunoSEQ multiplex PCR; TCRdb's copy has only in-frame clones and lacks some. The sample yields 60,000 to 65,000 clones, around three quarters seen once. This chain uses TRBV10-3 with TRBJ2-7; D is possibly TRBD1 (5 bases). The source is a human donor who received a COVID-19 vaccine. The material sequenced was CD4+ T cells from PBMCs cultured with HCoV-OC43 spike peptides, taken before COVID-19 vaccination. Stated subset: HCoV-OC43 spike overlapping peptide pool stimulation. CDR3 protein: CAIGAPWGRYEQYV. The CDR3 nucleotides are TGTGCCATCGGGGCCCCATGGGGCCGGTACGAGCAGTACGTC.